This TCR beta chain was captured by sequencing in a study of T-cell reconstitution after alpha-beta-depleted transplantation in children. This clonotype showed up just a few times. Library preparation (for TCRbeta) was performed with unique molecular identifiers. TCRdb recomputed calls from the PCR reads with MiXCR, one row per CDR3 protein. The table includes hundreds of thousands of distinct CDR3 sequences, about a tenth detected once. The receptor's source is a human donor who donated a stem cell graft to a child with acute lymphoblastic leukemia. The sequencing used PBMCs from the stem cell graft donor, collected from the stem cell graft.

The DNA of the CDR3 is TGCGCCAGCAGCCCGGGACAGGGTGGGTCGGATTCACCCCTCCACTTT. Amino acid sequence: CASSPGQGGSDSPLHF. The chain recombines TRBV5-1 with TRBJ1-6, with 9 nucleotides matching TRBD1. Germline CDR1 is SGHRS and CDR2 is YFSETQ. The CDR3 is made up of 16 amino acids. V trimming: 4 bases; J trimming: 8 bases; junction bases outside the gene matches: 10.